The 21 T cell receptor beta chains below all came from one sample that was sequenced in a study of blood T cell repertoires in COVID-19. Here immunoSEQ multiplex PCR was the method, and the copy in TCRdb shows in-frame clones only, minus some. The table shows 60,000 to 95,000 clones, with more than 75% occurring only once. The specimen sequenced was peripheral blood. The receptor source for this set is a woman aged 80 or over with active or convalescent COVID-19.

The chain employs TRBV9 and TRBJ2-1, with D possibly TRBD2 on 7 matching bases. Trimming pared 0 bases from V and 12 bases from J, leaving 10 bases between. The CDR3 is 12 residues long. Looked up from germline, CDR1 is SGDLS and CDR2 is YYNGEE. This CDR3 reads CASSVVGGVQFF. The CDR3 region has the DNA TGTGCCAGCAGCGTAGTAGGGGGGGTGCAGTTCTTC.

The CDR3 reads CASSYLANYGYTF. CDR3 sequence (DNA): TGTGCCAGCAGTTACTTAGCCAACTATGGCTACACCTTC. The chain links TRBV6-5 to TRBJ1-2; the D is unclear. The CDR3 extends over 13 amino acids. In germline, CDR1 is MNHEY, CDR2 SVGAGI. Between the trimmed V and J ends, which lost 1 base and 2 bases, there was a span of 5 bases.

This chain links TRBV7-9 with TRBJ2-4, with D maybe TRBD1 (6 bases). The V end was cut by 5 bases, the J end by 2 bases, with 10 bases between. Germline V gene data show CDR1 as SEHNR and CDR2 as FQNEAQ (reference sequence). The CDR3 extends over 14 amino acids. The CDR3 reads CASSAGESKNIQYF. The CDR3 coding sequence is TGTGCCAGCAGCGCAGGGGAGTCCAAAAACATTCAGTACTTC.

This chain uses TRBV30 with TRBJ1-1; 8 positions agree with TRBD1. Germline loops: CDR1 GTSNPN, CDR2 SVGIG (reference sequence). Unmatched junction bases numbered 11, after V lost 2 bases and J lost 3 bases. This CDR3 region has 16 residues. CDR3 protein: CAWSPSLRGQDTEAFF. DNA of the CDR3: TGTGCCTGGAGTCCTTCCCTCAGGGGGCAGGACACTGAAGCTTTCTTT. The entire variable domain, with the rest obtained from reference TRBV30 and TRBJ1-1, is as follows: SQTIHQWPATLVQPVGSPLSLECTVEGTSNPNLYWYRQAAGRGLQLLFYSVGIGQISSEVPQNLSASRPQDRQFILSSKKLLLSDSGFYLCAWSPSLRGQDTEAFFGQGTRLTVV.

The chain joins TRBV5-6 to TRBJ1-1, with no clear D. Trimming pared 1 base from V and 1 base from J, leaving 5 bases between. The length of the CDR3 is 13 residues. Germline V gives CDR1 SGHDT, CDR2 YYEEEE. As DNA, the CDR3 is TGTGCCAGCAGCTTGCCAGAGAACACTGAAGCTTTCTTT. It yields the protein CASSLPENTEAFF.

The chain joins TRBV5-1 to TRBJ1-5; 7 bases line up with TRBD1. CDR3 length: 14 amino acids. Trimming removed 3 bases from V and 5 bases from J; junction bases left unmatched: 5. Germline CDR1 is SGHRS and CDR2 is YFSETQ. The CDR3 nucleotides are TGCGCCAGCAGCTCAGGGGGGTTGGATCAGCCCCAGCATTTT. Amino acids: CASSSGGLDQPQHF.

The chain joins TRBV5-1 to TRBJ1-1, with D perhaps TRBD1 (5 bases). V lost 2 bases, J lost 0 bases, and 20 bases lay in between. CDR1 and CDR2 (germline): SGHRS, YFSETQ. The CDR3 sequence is 18 residues long. The CDR3: CASSFGTGRAIMNTEAFF. As DNA, the CDR3 is TGCGCCAGCAGCTTTGGTACAGGCCGTGCTATCATGAACACTGAAGCTTTCTTT.

This chain links TRBV30 with TRBJ1-6; TRBD1 aligns across 7 bases. Looked up from germline, CDR1 is GTSNPN and CDR2 is SVGIG (reference sequence). J was trimmed by 7 bases and V by 5 bases; bases with no gene match: 5. There are 13 residues in the CDR3. In DNA, the CDR3 is TGTGCCTGGTCCCGGGACAGCAATTCACCCCTCCACTTT. It encodes CAWSRDSNSPLHF.

J is TRBJ2-7 and V is TRBV6-2 or TRBV6-3, with D possibly matching TRBD2 (7 bases). Trimming took 2 bases from V and 3 from J, leaving 11 bases between them. The length of the CDR3 is 14 residues. Germline assignment: CDR1 MNHEY and CDR2 SVGEGT. The CDR3 nucleotides read TGTGCCAGCAGTTACGTAGGGGGGGACTACGAGCAGTACTTC. Amino acids: CASSYVGGDYEQYF.

This clone was detected only once. This chain links TRBV7-9 with TRBJ1-2; D is uncertain. V shed 1 base and J shed 7 bases, with 16 bases lying between them. The germline CDR1 and CDR2 sequences are SEHNR and FQNEAQ (reference sequence). CDR3 length equals 15 residues. CDR3 sequence reads: CASSLEVARSGGYTF. In DNA, the CDR3 is TGTGCCAGCAGCTTAGAAGTTGCGCGGTCCGGTGGCTACACCTTC. Based on the CDR3 plus reference TRBV7-9 and TRBJ1-2, the full variable domain is DTGVSQNPRHKITKRGQNVTFRCDPISEHNRLYWYRQTLGQGPEFLTYFQNEAQLEKSRLLSDRFSAERPKGSFSTLEIQRTEQGDSAMYLCASSLEVARSGGYTFGSGTRLTVV.

The chain uses TRBV30 and TRBJ2-7, with TRBD1 identical over 11 bases. V lost 1 base, J lost 9 bases, and 11 bases stayed unmatched. The CDR3 sequence is 15 residues long. The germline V gene encodes CDR1 GTSNPN and CDR2 SVGIG (reference sequence). The CDR3 sequence: CAWSARGTGGMWQYF. CDR3 coding DNA: TGTGCCTGGAGTGCCCGGGGGACAGGGGGTATGTGGCAGTACTTC.

V gene TRBV28 combines with J gene TRBJ1-4, with 7 bases that match TRBD1. This CDR3 comprises 15 residues. The ends lost 1 base at V and 3 bases at J; junction bases unmatched: 2. In germline, CDR1 is MDHEN, CDR2 SYDVKM. The CDR3 is CASSLSGTANEKLFF. For the CDR3, the DNA is TGTGCCAGCAGTTTATCCGGGACAGCTAATGAAAAACTGTTTTTT.

The gene calls are TRBV4-2 and TRBJ2-1, with D possibly being TRBD1 (6 bases). CDR3 length: 19 residues. V lost 0 bases and J lost 2, with 20 bases in between. In germline, CDR1 is LGHNA, CDR2 YNFKEQ. CDR3 amino acids: CASSQERGQGWEPYNEQFF. The CDR3 DNA reads TGTGCCAGCAGCCAAGAAAGGGGACAAGGCTGGGAACCCTACAATGAGCAGTTCTTC.

V usage is TRBV11-2 and J usage is TRBJ2-3, with TRBD1 identical over 9 bases. The V gene's germline CDR1 is SGHAT and CDR2 FQNNGV. The J segment lost 1 base and the V segment lost 1 base, leaving 3 bases of the junction unmatched. The CDR3 covers 16 residues. CDR3 nucleotides: TGTGCCAGCAGCTTAGCGACAGGGGGGGGCACAGATACGCAGTATTTT. Translation gives CASSLATGGGTDTQYF.

This clone was seen once. V gene TRBV28 combines with J gene TRBJ2-2; D might be TRBD1 (5 bases). V was cut by 3 bases and J by 4 bases, with 12 bases left in between. The CDR3 has 15 residues. Germline CDR1 reads MDHEN; CDR2 reads SYDVKM. The CDR3 spells CASSFRARSTGELFF. CDR3 nucleotides: TGTGCCAGCAGTTTCAGGGCGCGATCCACCGGGGAGCTGTTTTTT.

The chain uses TRBV28 and TRBJ1-5; unclear D gene. CDR1 and CDR2 (germline): MDHEN, SYDVKM. This CDR3 spans 15 amino acids. Trimming shortened V by 3 bases and J by 3 bases, and 12 bases separated the two germline ends. DNA of the CDR3: TGTGCCAGCAGTTTCGTTATCGGAGCCAATCAGCCCCAGCATTTT. This gives the protein CASSFVIGANQPQHF.

In the case of this clone: At one end, the junction sequence differs from germline, possibly due to a read error. Other DNA variants within this sample encode the same CDR3. The DNA of the CDR3 is TGTGCCAGCAGCGCCTCCGGGACACCCTACGAGCAGTACTTT. Protein sequence: CASSASGTPYEQYF. The chain combines TRBV9 with TRBJ2-7; D is perhaps TRBD1 (6 bases). CDR3 length: 14 amino acids. Germline CDR1 reads SGDLS; CDR2 reads YYNGEE.

The chain is built from TRBV7-3 and TRBJ1-1; D is undetermined. Deletions cut 3 bases from V and 2 bases from J, with 7 bases between. This CDR3 spans 13 amino acids. Germline CDR1 and CDR2: SGHTA and FQGTGA. The CDR3 DNA sequence: TGTGCCAGCAGCTTGACTATTAACACTGAAGCTTTCTTT. Its translation: CASSLTINTEAFF.

V gene TRBV1 combines with J gene TRBJ2-7; the tabulated D call, TRBD1, remains unverified against the DNA. TRBV1 is recorded as a pseudogene. The CDR3 runs to 13 residues. CDR3 amino acids: CTSSQDADYEQYF. As DNA, the CDR3 is TGCACCAGCAGCCAAGACGCAGACTACGAGCAGTACTTC.

J is TRBJ1-2 and V is TRBV9, with 7 bases identical to TRBD1. V lost 4 bases and J lost 1; bases outside the gene matches: 10. Germline assignment: CDR1 SGDLS and CDR2 YYNGEE. The CDR3 contains 16 residues. CDR3 nucleotide sequence: TGTGCCAGCAGCAGTGTAACAGGGGCAGGTAACTATGGCTACACCTTC. It translates to CASSSVTGAGNYGYTF.

This clone was picked up one time. Within the sample, other DNA sequences also encode this same CDR3. The chain has TRBV7-2 and TRBJ2-1, with 7 positions matching TRBD2. This CDR3 has 15 residues. Germline V gene sequence: CDR1 SGHTA, CDR2 FQGNSA. J gave up 4 bases and V 1 base, and 4 bases lay outside the gene matches. The CDR3 DNA reads TGTGCCAGCAGCTTAGGGGGGGGACTTTACAATGAGCAGTTCTTC. Translating gives CASSLGGGLYNEQFF.